This T cell receptor beta chain is from a study of T cell repertoires in cytomegalovirus infection. On the study more broadly: Recently identified HLA-C-restricted CMV epitopes were among the peptides used. Through public TCR beta signatures, both CMV infection and matching HLA type were indicated. Study results and limitations: Identification of carriers of CMV plus the relevant HLA was performed using cumulative public TCR beta family frequency. It was HLA-C-restricted CMV-specific TCR beta clonotypes that dominated the response ex vivo.

This CDR3 has 13 amino acids. Germline assignment: CDR1 SGHDT and CDR2 YYEEEE. V shed 4 bases and J shed 6 bases, with 11 bases lying between them. Of note for this clonotype: Its antigen is currently unknown.

TCRdb passed the reads through MiXCR, listing each CDR3 protein once. The sample has 110,000 or so distinct CDR3 sequences, 30% seen once. This chain uses TRBV5-6 with TRBJ2-1, with D unresolved. The clonotype was recovered from a human donor in good health (CMV status not recorded). Some clones in this sample may be carry-over from other donors' samples. Specimen: CD8+ T cells from cultured PBMCs, collected from culture after CMV antigen stimulation. CDR3 bases: TGTGCCAGCAGCCTATCACAGTTCAATGAGCAGTTCTTC. This sequence encodes CASSLSQFNEQFF.